This T cell receptor (beta chain) stems from a study of blood T cells in healthy people across ages. Overall study results and limits: In these data, TCR beta diversity tracked strongly with naive T cell percentage. Possibly confounding the expanded clonotype changes was the fact that donor CMV status was unknown.

The extraction recovered at least 5.5 micrograms of total RNA per sample. Using a J-beta primer mix together with a sample-barcoded 5' primer, a second PCR was run for roughly 6 to 12 cycles. One entry per CDR3 protein results from TCRdb running MiXCR on the 5' RACE reads. Of 1.5 million to 2 million distinct CDR3 sequences listed, about 31% were seen once; the top ten hold around 11%. This clonotype has just a few counts. What it binds is unknown. Trimming took 4 bases from V and 5 from J; bases not matched to a gene: 8. The CDR3 length is 15 residues. This sequence originates from a woman aged 25 to 39 in good health. This rearrangement joins TRBV12-3 or TRBV12-4 to TRBJ2-7; TRBD1 matches at 10 bases. The material sequenced was blood. The CDR3 DNA is TGTGCCAGCAGTTCCGGGACAGGGGTAATCCACGAGCAGTACTTC. Its translation: CASSSGTGVIHEQYF.